This TCR beta chain was found in a study of T cells in Graves' hyperthyroidism and ophthalmopathy. General study points: Ophthalmopathy could be told apart from stable hyperthyroidism with a 13 V-J model. Before onset, ophthalmopathy was predicted by the model a median 6.5 months earlier.

This clonotype was picked up one time. The target antigen is unknown. Amplification of TCR beta CDR3 regions used RNA as the template. Carried out on the TCR CDR3, a first-round RT-PCR used the HTBI primer set. Each CDR3 protein gets one entry after TCRdb re-called the multiplex PCR reads with MiXCR. This table has about 540,000 distinct CDR3 sequences, just over 45% appearing once. From germline, CDR1 is SQVTM and CDR2 ANQGSEA. The CDR3 loop spans 14 amino acids. Trimming cost V 7 bases and J 4 bases; bases outside gene matches: 7. Newly diagnosed hyperthyroidism, duration under 2 months, in patients aged 18 to 65.

The clonotype was recovered from a woman aged 18-30 years with Graves' hyperthyroidism. Sequenced sample: peripheral blood or thyroid tissue (not recorded which). This chain connects TRBV29-1 to TRBJ2-7; TRBD2 aligns across 13 bases. The CDR3 DNA is TGCAGCGGTCGGACTAGCGGGAGTGGGTACGAGCAGTACTTC. Amino acid sequence: CSGRTSGSGYEQYF.